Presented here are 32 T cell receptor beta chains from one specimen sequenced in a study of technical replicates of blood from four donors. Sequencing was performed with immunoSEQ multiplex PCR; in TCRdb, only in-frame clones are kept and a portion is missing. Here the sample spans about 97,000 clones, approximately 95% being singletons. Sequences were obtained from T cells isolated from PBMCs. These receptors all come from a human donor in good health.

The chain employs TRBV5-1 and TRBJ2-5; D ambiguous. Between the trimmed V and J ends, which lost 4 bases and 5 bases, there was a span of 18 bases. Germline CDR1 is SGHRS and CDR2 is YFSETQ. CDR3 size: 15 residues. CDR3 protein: CASSLVDRFGETQYF. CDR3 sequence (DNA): TGCGCCAGCAGCCTCGTGGATAGGTTCGGGGAGACCCAGTACTTC.

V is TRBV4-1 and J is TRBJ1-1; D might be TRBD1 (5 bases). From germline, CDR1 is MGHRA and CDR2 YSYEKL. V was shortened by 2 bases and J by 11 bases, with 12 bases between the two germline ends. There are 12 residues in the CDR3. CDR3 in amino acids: CASSQPQGEAFF. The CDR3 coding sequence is TGCGCCAGCAGCCAACCCCAGGGTGAGGCTTTCTTT.

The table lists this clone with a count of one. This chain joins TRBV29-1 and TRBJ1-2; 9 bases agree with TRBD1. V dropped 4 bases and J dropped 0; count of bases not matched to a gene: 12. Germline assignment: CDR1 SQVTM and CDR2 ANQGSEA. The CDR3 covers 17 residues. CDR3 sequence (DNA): TGCAGCGTTGCCCCGCGGCTTAACAGGGGGCCTAACTATGGCTACACCTTC. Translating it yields CSVAPRLNRGPNYGYTF. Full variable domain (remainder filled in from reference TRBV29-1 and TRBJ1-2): SAVISQKPSRDICQRGTSLTIQCQVDSQVTMMFWYRQQPGQSLTLIATANQGSEATYESGFVIDKFPISRPNLTFSTLTVSNMSPEDSSIYLCSVAPRLNRGPNYGYTFGSGTRLTVV.

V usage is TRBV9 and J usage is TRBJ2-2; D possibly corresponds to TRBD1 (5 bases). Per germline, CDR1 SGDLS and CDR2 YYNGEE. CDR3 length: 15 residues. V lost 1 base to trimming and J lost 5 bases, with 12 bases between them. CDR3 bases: TGTGCCAGCAGCGTAAGTCAGGGTAGTACCGGGGAGCTGTTTTTT. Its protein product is CASSVSQGSTGELFF. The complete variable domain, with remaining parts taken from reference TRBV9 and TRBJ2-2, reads DSGVTQTPKHLITATGQRVTLRCSPRSGDLSVYWYQQSLDQGLQFLIQYYNGEERAKGNILERFSAQQFPDLHSELNLSSLELGDSALYFCASSVSQGSTGELFFGEGSRLTVL.

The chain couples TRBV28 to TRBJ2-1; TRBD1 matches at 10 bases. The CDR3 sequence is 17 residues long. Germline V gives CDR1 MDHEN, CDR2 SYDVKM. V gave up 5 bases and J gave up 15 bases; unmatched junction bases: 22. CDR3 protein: CASSAGTGAQRERILFF. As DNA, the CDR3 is TGTGCCAGCAGTGCGGGGACAGGGGCTCAGCGGGAGAGAATTTTGTTCTTC.

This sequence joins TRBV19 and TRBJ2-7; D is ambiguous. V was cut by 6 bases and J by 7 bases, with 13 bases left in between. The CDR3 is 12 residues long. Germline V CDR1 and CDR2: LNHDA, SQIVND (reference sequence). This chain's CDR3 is CASRTEAGEQYF. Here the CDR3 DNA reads TGTGCCAGTAGAACTGAAGCCGGGGAGCAGTACTTC.

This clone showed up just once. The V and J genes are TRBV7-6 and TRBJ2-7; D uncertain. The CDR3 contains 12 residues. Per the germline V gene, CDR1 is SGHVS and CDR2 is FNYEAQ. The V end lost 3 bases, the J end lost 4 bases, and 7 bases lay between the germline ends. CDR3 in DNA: TGTGCCAGCAGCTTCGTTTCTTACGAGCAGTACTTC. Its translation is CASSFVSYEQYF.

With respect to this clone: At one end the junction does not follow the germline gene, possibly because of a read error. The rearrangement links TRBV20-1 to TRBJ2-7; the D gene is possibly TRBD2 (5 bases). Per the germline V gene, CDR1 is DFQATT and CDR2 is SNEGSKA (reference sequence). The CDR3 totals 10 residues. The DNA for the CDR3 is TGCAGTGCTAGGCTGGACTCCAGCCTTTTC. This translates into CSARLDSSLF.

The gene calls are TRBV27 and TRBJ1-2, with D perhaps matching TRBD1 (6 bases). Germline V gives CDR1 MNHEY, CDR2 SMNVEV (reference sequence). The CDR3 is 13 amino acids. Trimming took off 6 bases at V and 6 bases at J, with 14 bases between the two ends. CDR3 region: CASSLTGRDGYTF. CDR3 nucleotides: TGTGCCAGCAGCCTAACAGGGAGGGATGGCTACACCTTC.

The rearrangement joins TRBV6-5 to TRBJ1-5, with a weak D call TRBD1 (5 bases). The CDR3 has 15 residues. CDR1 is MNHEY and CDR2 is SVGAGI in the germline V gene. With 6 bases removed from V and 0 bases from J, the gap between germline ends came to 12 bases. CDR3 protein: CASRPTENSNQPQHF. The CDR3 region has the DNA TGTGCCAGCAGGCCGACAGAGAATAGCAATCAGCCCCAGCATTTT.

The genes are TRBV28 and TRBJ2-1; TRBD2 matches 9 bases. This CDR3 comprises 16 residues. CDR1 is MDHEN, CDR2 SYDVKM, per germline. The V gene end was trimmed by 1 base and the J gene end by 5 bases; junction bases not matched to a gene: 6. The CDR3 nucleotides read TGTGCCAGCAGTTTATTAGCGGGAGCTCTCGACAATGAGCAGTTCTTC. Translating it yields CASSLLAGALDNEQFF.

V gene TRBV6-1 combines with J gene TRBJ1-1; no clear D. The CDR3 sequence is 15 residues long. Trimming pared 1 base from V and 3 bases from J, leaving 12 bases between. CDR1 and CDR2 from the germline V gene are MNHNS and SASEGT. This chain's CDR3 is CASSEDWEADTEAFF. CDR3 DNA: TGTGCCAGCAGTGAAGATTGGGAAGCGGACACTGAAGCTTTCTTT.

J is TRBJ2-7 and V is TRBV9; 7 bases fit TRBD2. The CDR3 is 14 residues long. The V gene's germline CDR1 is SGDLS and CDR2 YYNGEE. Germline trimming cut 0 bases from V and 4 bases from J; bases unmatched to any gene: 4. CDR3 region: CASSVGGGGYEQYF. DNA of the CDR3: TGTGCCAGCAGCGTAGGGGGGGGAGGGTACGAGCAGTACTTC.

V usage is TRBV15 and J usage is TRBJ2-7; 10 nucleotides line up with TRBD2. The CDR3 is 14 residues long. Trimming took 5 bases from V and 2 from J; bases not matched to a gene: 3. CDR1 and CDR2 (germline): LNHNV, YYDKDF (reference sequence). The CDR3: CATSDSGGTYEQYF. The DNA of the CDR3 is TGTGCCACCAGCGATAGCGGGGGGACCTACGAGCAGTACTTC.

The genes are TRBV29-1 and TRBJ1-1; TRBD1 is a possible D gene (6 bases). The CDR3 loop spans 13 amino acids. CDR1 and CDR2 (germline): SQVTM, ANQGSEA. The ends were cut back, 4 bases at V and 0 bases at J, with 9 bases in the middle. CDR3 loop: CSVAGQLNTEAFF. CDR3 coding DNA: TGCAGCGTTGCAGGACAGTTGAACACTGAAGCTTTCTTT.

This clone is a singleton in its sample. The CDR3 here is CASSPPGTGGYEQYF. CDR3 in DNA: TGTGCCAGCAGCCCTCCCGGGACAGGGGGCTACGAGCAGTACTTC. The chain couples TRBV6-5 to TRBJ2-7; TRBD1 matches 11 bases. The J segment lost 3 bases and the V segment lost 6 bases, leaving 7 bases of the junction unmatched. This CDR3 has 15 amino acids. CDR1 is MNHEY, CDR2 SVGAGI, per germline.

The CDR3 sequence is CASSSLSSGANVLTF. DNA of the CDR3: TGTGCCAGCAGCTCCTTATCCTCTGGGGCCAACGTCCTGACTTTC. The rearrangement uses TRBV7-3 and TRBJ2-6; D gene uncertain. The CDR3 totals 15 residues. Germline V CDR1 and CDR2: SGHTA, FQGTGA. V was clipped by 4 bases and J by 0 bases, with 7 bases between them.

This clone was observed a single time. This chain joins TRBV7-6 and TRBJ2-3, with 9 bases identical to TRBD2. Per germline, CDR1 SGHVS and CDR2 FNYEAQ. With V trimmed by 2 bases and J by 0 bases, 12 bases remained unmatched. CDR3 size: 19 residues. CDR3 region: CASSLSAGGEESSTDTQYF. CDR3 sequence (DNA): TGTGCCAGCAGCTTAAGCGCGGGAGGGGAAGAATCTAGCACAGATACGCAGTATTTT.

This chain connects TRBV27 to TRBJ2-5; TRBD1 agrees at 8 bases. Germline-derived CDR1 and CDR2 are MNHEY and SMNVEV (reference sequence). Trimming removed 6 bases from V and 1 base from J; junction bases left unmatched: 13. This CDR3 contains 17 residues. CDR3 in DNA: TGTGCCAGCAGCCCTCCCCCGGGACAGGATACCCAAGAGACCCAGTACTTC. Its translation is CASSPPPGQDTQETQYF.

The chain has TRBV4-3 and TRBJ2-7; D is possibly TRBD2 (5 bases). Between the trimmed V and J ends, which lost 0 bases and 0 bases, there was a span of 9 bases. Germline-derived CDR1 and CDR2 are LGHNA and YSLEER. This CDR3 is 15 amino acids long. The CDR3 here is CASSQDRGNSYEQYF. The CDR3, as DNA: TGCGCCAGCAGCCAAGATCGAGGGAACTCCTACGAGCAGTACTTC.

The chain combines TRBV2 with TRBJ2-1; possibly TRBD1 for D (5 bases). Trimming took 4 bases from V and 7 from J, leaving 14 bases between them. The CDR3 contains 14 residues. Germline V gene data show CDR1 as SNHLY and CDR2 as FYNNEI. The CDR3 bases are TGTGCCAGCAGTGGGCAGACCAGGACAAATGAGCAGTTCTTC. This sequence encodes CASSGQTRTNEQFF.

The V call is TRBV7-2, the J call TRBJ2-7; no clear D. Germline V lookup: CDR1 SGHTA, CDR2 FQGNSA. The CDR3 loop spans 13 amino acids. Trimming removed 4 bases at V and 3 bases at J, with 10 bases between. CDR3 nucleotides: TGTGCCAGCAGCTCCCCTCCCCGCTACGAGCAGTACTTC. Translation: CASSSPPRYEQYF.

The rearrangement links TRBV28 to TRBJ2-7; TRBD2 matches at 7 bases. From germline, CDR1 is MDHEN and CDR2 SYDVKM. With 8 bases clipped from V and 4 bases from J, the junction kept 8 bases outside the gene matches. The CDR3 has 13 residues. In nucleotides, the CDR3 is TGTGCCAGCGGGAGGGTTCCGACGTACGAGCAGTACTTC. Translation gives CASGRVPTYEQYF.

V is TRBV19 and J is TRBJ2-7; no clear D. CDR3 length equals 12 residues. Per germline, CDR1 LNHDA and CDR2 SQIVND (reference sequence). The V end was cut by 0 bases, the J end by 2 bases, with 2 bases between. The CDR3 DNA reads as TGTGCCAGTAGTATAGATACCTACGAGCAGTACTTC. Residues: CASSIDTYEQYF.

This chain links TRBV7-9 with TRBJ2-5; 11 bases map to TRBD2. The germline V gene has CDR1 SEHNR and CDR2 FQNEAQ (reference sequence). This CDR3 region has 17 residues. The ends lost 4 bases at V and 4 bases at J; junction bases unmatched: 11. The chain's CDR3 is CASSSPVPGLAVETQYF. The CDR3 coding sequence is TGTGCCAGCAGCTCCCCGGTACCGGGACTAGCGGTAGAGACCCAGTACTTC.

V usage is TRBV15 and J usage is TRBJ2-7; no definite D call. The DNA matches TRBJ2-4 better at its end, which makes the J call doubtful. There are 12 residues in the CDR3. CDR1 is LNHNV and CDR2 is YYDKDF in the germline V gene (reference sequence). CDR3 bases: TGTGCCACCAGCAGAGATCTGGCCATTCAGTACTTC. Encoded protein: CATSRDLAIQYF.

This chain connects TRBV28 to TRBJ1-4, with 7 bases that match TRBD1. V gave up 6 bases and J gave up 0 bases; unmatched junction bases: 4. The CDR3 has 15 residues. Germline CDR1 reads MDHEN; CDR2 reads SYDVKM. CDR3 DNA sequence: TGTGCCAGCAGGGCCCAGGGGGCAACTAATGAAAAACTGTTTTTT. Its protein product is CASRAQGATNEKLFF.

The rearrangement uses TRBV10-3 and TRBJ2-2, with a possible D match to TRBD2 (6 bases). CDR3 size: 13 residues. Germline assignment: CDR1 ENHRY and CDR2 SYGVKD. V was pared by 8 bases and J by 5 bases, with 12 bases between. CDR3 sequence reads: CAIAEGGTGELFF. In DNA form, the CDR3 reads TGTGCCATCGCTGAAGGAGGGACCGGGGAGCTGTTTTTT.

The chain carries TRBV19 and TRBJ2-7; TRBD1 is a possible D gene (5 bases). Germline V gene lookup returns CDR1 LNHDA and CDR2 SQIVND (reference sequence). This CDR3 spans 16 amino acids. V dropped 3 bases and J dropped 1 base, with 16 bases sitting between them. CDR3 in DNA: TGTGCCAGTAGTATGGGTGGCAGGGCATTTTCCTACGAGCAGTACTTC. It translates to CASSMGGRAFSYEQYF.

The CDR3 DNA is TGTGCCAGCAGCTGGGGACAGGGGCCAGGAAACACCATATATTTT. Its protein product is CASSWGQGPGNTIYF. V usage is TRBV5-4 and J usage is TRBJ1-3; 10 bases fit TRBD1. The germline CDR1 and CDR2 sequences are SGHNT and YYREEE (reference sequence). Trimming took 3 bases from V and 4 from J; bases not matched to a gene: 4. The CDR3 length is 15 residues.

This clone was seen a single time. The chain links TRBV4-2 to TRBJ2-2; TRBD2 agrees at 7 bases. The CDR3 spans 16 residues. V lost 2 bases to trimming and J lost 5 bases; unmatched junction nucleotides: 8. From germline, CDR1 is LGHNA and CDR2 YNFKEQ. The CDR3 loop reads CASSQTTSPVTGELFF. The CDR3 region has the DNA TGTGCCAGCAGCCAAACGACTAGCCCTGTGACCGGGGAGCTGTTTTTT.

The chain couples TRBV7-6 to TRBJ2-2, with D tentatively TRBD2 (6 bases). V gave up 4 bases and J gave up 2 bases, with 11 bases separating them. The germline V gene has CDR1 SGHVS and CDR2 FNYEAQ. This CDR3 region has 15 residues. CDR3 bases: TGTGCCAGCAGCTCCGGGACTGTAAACACCGGGGAGCTGTTTTTT. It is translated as CASSSGTVNTGELFF.